This is a list of T cell receptor beta chains from one sample in a study of cytotoxic CD8 clonotypes in ibrutinib-treated CLL. Assay used: immunoSEQ multiplex PCR; TCRdb lists only in-frame clones, some missing. The sample shows about 34,000 clones, about 70% of them seen only once. Specimen: PBMCs, collected before ibrutinib treatment. These receptors all stem from a human donor with chronic lymphocytic leukemia. Both conserved end residues are part of each CDR3. The order of the fields is V gene, clone size, D gene, J gene, CDR3 protein, CDR3 DNA. D genes are given only for firm matches. The size field is filled for only some rows; it gives once, few, many or a size class.

TRBV14	few	-	TRBJ2-1	CASSQVAWGGEQFF	TGTGCCAGCAGCCAAGTGGCGTGGGGAGGTGAGCAGTTCTTC
TRBV7-3	-	-	TRBJ2-6	CASSLRMEAFSGANVLTF	TGTGCCAGCAGCTTAAGGATGGAAGCATTCTCTGGGGCCAACGTCCTGACTTTC
TRBV6-5	-	TRBD2	TRBJ2-7	CASSIGTSLQYEQYF	TGTGCCAGCAGTATCGGGACTAGCCTTCAATACGAGCAGTACTTC
TRBV6-5	-	-	TRBJ2-5	CASSYSKETQYF	TGTGCCAGCAGTTACTCGAAGGAGACCCAGTACTTC
TRBV5-1	few	-	TRBJ2-1	CASGGVGSYNEQFF	TGCGCCAGCGGAGGGGTAGGCTCCTACAATGAGCAGTTCTTC
TRBV7-2	-	TRBD2	TRBJ2-5	CASSYIAGGETQYF	TGTGCCAGCAGCTACATAGCGGGAGGGGAGACCCAGTACTTC
TRBV9	-	TRBD2	TRBJ2-7	CASSGSLAGSSYEQYF	TGTGCCAGCAGCGGCTCACTAGCGGGCTCCTCCTACGAGCAGTACTTC
TRBV7-8	-	-	TRBJ1-4	CASSFVGAGEKLFF	TGTGCCAGCAGCTTTGTCGGGGCGGGGGAAAAACTGTTTTTT
TRBV19	few	-	TRBJ2-5	CASSQGTRGETQYF	TGTGCCAGTAGCCAGGGGACGAGGGGAGAGACCCAGTACTTC
TRBV5-6	-	-	TRBJ2-1	CASSFGTAGFNEQFF	TGTGCCAGCAGCTTCGGAACAGCCGGATTCAATGAGCAGTTCTTC
TRBV6-5	-	TRBD1	TRBJ1-2	CASSRSGTAYGYTF	TGTGCCAGCAGCCGCTCCGGGACAGCGTATGGCTACACCTTC
TRBV30	-	-	TRBJ2-5	CAWSGTGYGETQYF	TGTGCCTGGTCTGGTACAGGGTACGGGGAGACCCAGTACTTC
TRBV19	once	-	TRBJ1-2	CASIRSGANYGYTF	TGTGCCAGTATTAGGTCCGGAGCTAACTATGGCTACACCTTC
TRBV18	-	-	TRBJ1-5	CASSPGLEQPQHF	TGTGCCAGCTCACCGGGGTTAGAGCAGCCCCAGCATTTT
TRBV6-1	-	-	TRBJ1-2	CATTPAVLYGYTF	TGTGCCACCACCCCAGCGGTGCTCTATGGCTACACCTTC
TRBV29-1	-	-	TRBJ2-7	CSVHRGGYEQYF	TGCAGCGTTCACAGGGGAGGATACGAGCAGTACTTC
TRBV18	-	-	TRBJ2-7	CASSSDDEQYF	TGTGCCAGCTCATCGGACGACGAGCAGTACTTC
TRBV9	-	-	TRBJ2-3	CASSVGVDSNTDTQYF	TGTGCCAGCAGCGTAGGTGTGGACAGCAACACAGATACGCAGTATTTT
TRBV7-6	-	-	TRBJ2-7	CASSTGPGYEQYF	TGTGCCAGCAGCACCGGGCCCGGCTACGAGCAGTACTTC
TRBV5-4	few	-	TRBJ2-2	CASSLVGSTGELFF	TGTGCCAGCAGCTTAGTTGGGAGCACCGGGGAGCTGTTTTTT
TRBV4-3	-	-	TRBJ2-5	CASSPQFSGETQYF	TGCGCCAGCAGCCCCCAATTCAGCGGAGAGACCCAGTACTTC
TRBV6-4	-	TRBD1	TRBJ2-1	CASSKGTGLVNEQFF	TGTGCCAGCAGCAAGGGGACAGGGCTAGTAAATGAGCAGTTCTTC